These 18 T cell receptor beta chains share one sample of origin, sequenced in a study of T cell responses to AZD1222 COVID-19 vaccine. Generated by immunoSEQ multiplex PCR, the TCRdb table keeps only in-frame clones and is missing some. The sample carries more than 110,000 clones, under 95% recorded once. Source: peripheral blood, taken on day 0 of AZD1222 vaccination. The source is an adult in good health.

The rearrangement links TRBV3-1 (or the pseudogene TRBV3-2) to TRBJ2-7; 7 bases align to TRBD2. The germline V gene encodes CDR1 LGHDT and CDR2 YNNKEL (reference sequence). This CDR3 region has 16 residues. Trimming removed 4 bases from V and 4 bases from J; junction bases left unmatched: 13. CDR3: CASSPAGGLMLYEQYF. The CDR3 DNA reads TGTGCCAGCAGCCCCGCCGGGGGGTTAATGTTATACGAGCAGTACTTC.

The chain couples TRBV4-3 to TRBJ2-3; 13 bases fit TRBD2. Germline V gene lookup returns CDR1 LGHNA and CDR2 YSLEER. V lost 3 bases and J lost 2; bases outside the gene matches: 5. The CDR3 consists of 17 residues. CDR3 amino acids: CASSHGLAGDITDTQYF. CDR3 bases: TGCGCCAGCAGCCACGGACTAGCGGGGGATATCACAGATACGCAGTATTTT.

This chain uses TRBV5-5 with TRBJ2-7; unclear D gene. CDR1 is SGHKS, CDR2 YYEKEE, per germline (reference sequence). Trimming left V 2 bases short and J 5 bases short, with 11 bases between. The CDR3 loop spans 13 amino acids. The CDR3 bases are TGTGCCAGCAGCTTCCCTCACCTGAACGAGCAGTACTTC. Protein product: CASSFPHLNEQYF. The full variable domain, completed using reference TRBV5-5 and TRBJ2-7, is DAGVTQSPTHLIKTRGQQVTLRCSPISGHKSVSWYQQVLGQGPQFIFQYYEKEERGRGNFPDRFSARQFPNYSSELNVNALLLGDSALYLCASSFPHLNEQYFGPGTRLTVT.

The V and J genes are TRBV10-1 and TRBJ2-3, with D perhaps TRBD1 (6 bases). The CDR3 sequence is 12 residues long. With 4 bases removed from V and 14 bases from J, the gap between germline ends came to 16 bases. The germline gives CDR1 WNHNN, CDR2 SYGVQD (reference sequence). The CDR3 DNA is TGCGCCAGCAGTGCAGACAGGCCTCAGTTGTATTTT. The encoded protein is CASSADRPQLYF.

V is TRBV27 and J is TRBJ1-2, with D hard to call. This CDR3 comprises 13 residues. Germline CDR1 reads MNHEY; CDR2 reads SMNVEV (reference sequence). V was trimmed by 5 bases and J by 8 bases, leaving 15 bases between them. CDR3 amino acids: CASSLLDEGGYTF. DNA for the CDR3: TGTGCCAGCAGTCTTCTGGACGAGGGCGGCTACACCTTC.

This chain links TRBV19 with TRBJ2-7; no firm D call. Germline-derived CDR1 and CDR2 are LNHDA and SQIVND (reference sequence). V shed 4 bases and J shed 2 bases, with 15 bases lying between them. The length of the CDR3 is 15 residues. The CDR3 sequence is CASSTAHDGAYEQYF. The DNA for the CDR3 is TGTGCCAGTAGTACCGCCCACGACGGAGCCTACGAGCAGTACTTC.

The chain has TRBV5-4 and TRBJ2-2, with TRBD2 matching 10 bases. Looked up from germline, CDR1 is SGHNT and CDR2 is YYREEE (reference sequence). There are 17 residues in the CDR3. Germline trimming cut 0 bases from V and 4 bases from J; bases unmatched to any gene: 6. The CDR3 reads CASSLGWSGRGTGELFF. The CDR3 nucleotides read TGTGCCAGCAGCTTGGGCTGGAGCGGGAGGGGCACCGGGGAGCTGTTTTTT.

This sequence joins TRBV28 and TRBJ2-1; D perhaps matches TRBD1 (6 bases). The V gene's germline CDR1 is MDHEN and CDR2 SYDVKM. The ends were cut back, 4 bases at V and 15 bases at J, with 13 bases in the middle. The CDR3 consists of 11 residues. The CDR3 sequence: CASSSRDIPFF. The CDR3 DNA follows: TGTGCCAGCAGTTCCCGGGACATTCCGTTCTTC.

The CDR3 reads CATSRDPLSGNTEAFF. The CDR3 DNA reads TGTGCCACCAGCAGAGATCCCCTTTCAGGGAACACTGAAGCTTTCTTT. The chain employs TRBV15 and TRBJ1-1; D is unclear. This CDR3 is built from 16 residues. CDR1 is LNHNV, CDR2 YYDKDF, per germline (reference sequence). The V end was cut by 0 bases, the J end by 1 base, with 12 bases between.

The chain recombines TRBV14 with TRBJ1-2, with D possibly TRBD1 on 5 matching bases. The V gene lost 5 bases and the J gene lost 7 bases, with 20 bases spanning the gap. The CDR3 totals 15 residues. Germline assignment: CDR1 SGHDN and CDR2 FVKESK. The CDR3 bases are TGTGCCAGCAGCTACCAAGATTCCGGGGCGAGTGGCTACACCTTC. As protein: CASSYQDSGASGYTF.

This clone has only one observation. The chain links TRBV6-4 to TRBJ1-1; TRBD1 is a possible D gene (6 bases). CDR3 size: 13 residues. From germline, CDR1 is MRHNA and CDR2 SNTAGT. The V end was cut by 4 bases, the J end by 5 bases, with 11 bases between. The CDR3 nucleotides read TGTGCCAGCAGTGTGAACAGGGAAACTGAAGCTTTCTTT. It specifies CASSVNRETEAFF.

The chain links TRBV7-9 to TRBJ2-7, with 9 bases lining up with TRBD1. With V trimmed by 1 base and J by 2 bases, 3 bases remained unmatched. This CDR3 is 15 amino acids long. Germline loops: CDR1 SEHNR, CDR2 FQNEAQ (reference sequence). This chain's CDR3 is CASSLGTGDTYEQYF. DNA of the CDR3: TGTGCCAGCAGCTTAGGGACAGGGGATACCTACGAGCAGTACTTC.

The rearrangement links TRBV7-6 to TRBJ2-7, with D possibly TRBD1 on 6 matching bases. CDR3 size: 17 residues. Germline loops: CDR1 SGHVS, CDR2 FNYEAQ. V lost 0 bases, J lost 7 bases, and 22 bases lay in between. The CDR3 sequence is CASSLAPPSTGLGEQYF. The CDR3 nucleotides are TGTGCCAGCAGCTTAGCGCCCCCTAGCACAGGGTTGGGAGAGCAGTACTTC.

The rearrangement uses TRBV6-2 or TRBV6-3 and TRBJ1-4; TRBD1 matches at 9 bases. The ends lost 0 bases at V and 2 bases at J; junction bases unmatched: 7. This CDR3 has 18 residues. Germline values: CDR1 MNHEY, CDR2 SVGEGT. In nucleotides, the CDR3 is TGTGCCAGCAGTTACTCTCCGGGACAGGGCCTGACTAATGAAAAACTGTTTTTT. This sequence encodes CASSYSPGQGLTNEKLFF.

The DNA of the CDR3 is TGCAGCGCGTCACTAGCGGGAAGCACAGATACGCAGTATTTT. It codes for CSASLAGSTDTQYF. This chain connects TRBV29-1 to TRBJ2-3; 10 bases fit TRBD2. The CDR3 has 14 residues. In germline, CDR1 is SQVTM, CDR2 ANQGSEA. J lost 0 bases, V lost 7 bases, and 4 bases had no gene match.

This clone was seen only once. The chain has TRBV11-3 and TRBJ2-7, with 7 bases matching TRBD1. The CDR3 length is 13 residues. Germline CDR1 reads SGHNT; CDR2 reads YENEEA. The J segment lost 3 bases and the V segment lost 5 bases, leaving 4 bases of the junction unmatched. The CDR3 nucleotides are TGTGCCAGCAGCCCGGGACAGAACTACGAGCAGTACTTC. Translating it yields CASSPGQNYEQYF.

The chain recombines TRBV19 with TRBJ2-2; possible D gene TRBD1, 6 bases. The CDR3 extends over 16 amino acids. Germline-derived CDR1 and CDR2 are LNHDA and SQIVND (reference sequence). V lost 3 bases and J lost 6, with 17 bases in between. CDR3 sequence (DNA): TGTGCCAGTAGTATTGCTTTGGGGGCAGGCGCCGGGGAGCTGTTTTTT. Translation gives CASSIALGAGAGELFF.

This chain links TRBV29-1 with TRBJ1-1; 8 bases line up with TRBD1. Trimming took 7 bases from V and 0 from J; bases not matched to a gene: 16. This CDR3 is built from 17 residues. Per germline, CDR1 SQVTM and CDR2 ANQGSEA. CDR3 sequence reads: CSGDEQGGGVVNTEAFF. The CDR3 DNA reads as TGCAGCGGAGACGAACAGGGGGGCGGGGTCGTGAACACTGAAGCTTTCTTT.